This section outlines one T cell receptor beta chain sequence together with its context. This sample was taken from a study of blood T cell repertoires in COVID-19. About the research overall: Italy, Spain and the United States were the sources of the convalescent and acute COVID-19 samples.

Cohorts were determined from participant-reported clinical history. The CDR3 is 17 residues long. The V end lost 3 bases, the J end lost 0 bases, and 15 bases lay between the germline ends. Per germline, CDR1 MDHEN and CDR2 SYDVKM. In the original workflow: Amplification from reference gene primers served as the basis for estimated nucleated cell counts. Some clones are missing from TCRdb's copy, which holds only in-frame ones; the method was immunoSEQ multiplex PCR. The D gene and trimming were derived from the DNA, and the V and J assignments and clone size from that table. The sample shows roughly 220,000 clones, 80% to 90% of them seen only once.

The chain recombines TRBV28 with TRBJ2-1; D is ambiguous. Sequencing was performed on PBMCs or T cells enriched from blood (not recorded which). The TCR comes from a woman aged 45-65 years with acute COVID-19. CDR3 bases: TGTGCCAGCAGTTTCGTTTACGCGGTGAGCTCCTACAATGAGCAGTTCTTC. Protein sequence: CASSFVYAVSSYNEQFF.